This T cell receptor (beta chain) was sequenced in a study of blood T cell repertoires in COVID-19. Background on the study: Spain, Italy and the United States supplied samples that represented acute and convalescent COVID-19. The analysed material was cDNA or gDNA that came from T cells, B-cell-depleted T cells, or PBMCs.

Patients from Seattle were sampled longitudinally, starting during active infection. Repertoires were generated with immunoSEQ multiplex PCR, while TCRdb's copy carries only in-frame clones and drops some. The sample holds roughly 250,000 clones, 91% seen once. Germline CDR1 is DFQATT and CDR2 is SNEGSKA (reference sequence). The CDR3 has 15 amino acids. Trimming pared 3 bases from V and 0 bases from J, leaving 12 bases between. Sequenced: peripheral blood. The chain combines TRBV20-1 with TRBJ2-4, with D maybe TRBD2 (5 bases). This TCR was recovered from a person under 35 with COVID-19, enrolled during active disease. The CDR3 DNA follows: TGCAGTGCTAGTCCGGACGGACTAGCCAAAAACATTCAGTACTTC. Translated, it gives CSASPDGLAKNIQYF.